Shown below are 11 T cell receptor beta chains from a single sample sequenced in a study of T cell repertoires in cytomegalovirus infection (dated 2019 in TCRdb). Their target antigens are unknown. Explained via the paper, the treatment or condition label denotes: in vitro stimulation with specific CMV peptide epitopes to enrich CMV-specific T cells. TCRdb names Illumina HiSeq 1500 as the instrument used. TCRdb redid the processing of the public reads, applying fastp at Q25 and MiXCR, and retained in-frame beta chains. Each entry merges the rows of one CDR3 protein and shows their most common DNA and genes. Counted in this sample were approximately 500,000 distinct CDR3 sequences; 30% to 35% of them appeared once. The biggest ten clones account for roughly a sixth of the sample. The specimen comprised cultured PBMCs, sampled from culture after CMV antigen stimulation. These receptor sequences come from a human donor in good health (CMV status not recorded). Some clones in this sample may be carry-over from other donors' samples.

The table lists this clonotype with a few counts. V and J are TRBV7-2 and TRBJ1-1; 10 nucleotides match TRBD1. The CDR3 extends over 18 amino acids. Per the germline V gene, CDR1 is SGHTA and CDR2 is FQGNSA. V shed 1 base and J 1 base; nucleotides not matched to a gene: 9. The CDR3 here is CASSLDRDRGRKNTEAFF. CDR3 nucleotide sequence: TGTGCCAGCAGCTTAGATAGGGACAGGGGCAGAAAGAACACTGAAGCTTTCTTT.

This clonotype was seen more than once but under ten times. The V and J genes are TRBV7-9 and TRBJ1-1, with TRBD1 identical over 7 bases. The germline CDR1 and CDR2 sequences are SEHNR and FQNEAQ (reference sequence). V lost 0 bases, J lost 1 base, and 2 bases stayed unmatched. The CDR3 contains 15 residues. As DNA, the CDR3 is TGTGCCAGCAGCTTAGCGACAGGGACGAACACTGAAGCTTTCTTT. Its protein is CASSLATGTNTEAFF.

This clonotype was detected a few times. The chain joins TRBV5-1 to TRBJ2-3; D not resolved. The length of the CDR3 is 14 residues. Germline CDR1 and CDR2: SGHRS and YFSETQ. Trimming took off 0 bases at V and 2 bases at J, with 7 bases between the two ends. Here the CDR3 DNA reads TGCGCCAGCAGCTTGGTCGGGCACACAGATACGCAGTATTTT. Its protein product is CASSLVGHTDTQYF. Full variable domain (missing parts from reference TRBV5-1 and TRBJ2-3): KAGVTQTPRYLIKTRGQQVTLSCSPISGHRSVSWYQQTPGQGLQFLFEYFSETQRNKGNFPGRFSGRQFSNSRSEMNVSTLELGDSALYLCASSLVGHTDTQYFGPGTRLTVL.

The chain has TRBV12-3 or TRBV12-4 and TRBJ2-7, with TRBD2 identical over 8 bases. This CDR3 is built from 15 residues. J gave up 1 base and V 5 bases, and 7 bases lay outside the gene matches. The CDR3 protein is CASSAGTSPSYEQYF. Written as DNA, the CDR3 is TGTGCCAGCAGTGCCGGGACTAGTCCTTCCTACGAGCAGTACTTC.

To note about this clonotype: Mismatch with germline at one junction end may stem from a read error. Here the CDR3 DNA reads TGTGCCAGCAGCCCTCGGAGGGCGACTAGCTGGGTCTTC. It specifies CASSPRRATSWVF. This chain links TRBV7-2 with TRBJ2-1; TRBD2 aligns across 7 bases. The CDR3 sequence is 13 residues long. Per germline, CDR1 SGHTA and CDR2 FQGNSA.

The V gene is TRBV6-2 or TRBV6-3, the J gene TRBJ2-1; the match to TRBD2 covers 13 bases. Germline CDR1 is MNHEY and CDR2 is SVGEGT. This CDR3 has 17 residues. V lost 8 bases to trimming and J lost 3 bases; unmatched junction nucleotides: 10. The CDR3 loop reads CASWGGRTSGGYNEQFF. The CDR3 region has the DNA TGTGCCAGCTGGGGAGGCAGGACTAGCGGGGGCTACAATGAGCAGTTCTTC.

The chain couples TRBV19 to TRBJ1-1; 8 bases are a match to TRBD1. The CDR3 runs 16 residues. Germline CDR1 reads LNHDA; CDR2 reads SQIVND (reference sequence). V was pared by 3 bases and J by 1 base, with 7 bases of the junction left unmatched. The chain's CDR3 is CASSILVGTGNTEAFF. The CDR3 bases are TGTGCCAGTAGTATTTTAGTAGGGACAGGGAACACTGAAGCTTTCTTT.

This sequence joins TRBV7-2 and TRBJ1-6; D remains ambiguous. Per the germline V gene, CDR1 is SGHTA and CDR2 is FQGNSA. The CDR3 runs to 11 residues. V was clipped by 4 bases and J by 10 bases, with 5 bases between them. In DNA form, the CDR3 reads TGTGCCAGCAGCTCGGGGTCACCCCTCCACTTT. It yields the protein CASSSGSPLHF.

This chain connects TRBV12-5 to TRBJ2-2, with TRBD2 matching 8 bases. The CDR3 consists of 17 residues. CDR1 is LGHNT and CDR2 is FRNRAP in the germline V gene. With V trimmed by 7 bases and J by 4 bases, 14 bases remained unmatched. The CDR3 region is CASASLPGGRVTGELFF. DNA of the CDR3: TGTGCTAGTGCCTCTTTACCGGGAGGGCGGGTCACCGGGGAGCTGTTTTTT.

This clonotype was seen a handful of times. V usage is TRBV27 and J usage is TRBJ2-7; 10 positions agree with TRBD1. V shed 6 bases and J 3 bases; nucleotides not matched to a gene: 5. In germline, CDR1 is MNHEY, CDR2 SMNVEV (reference sequence). This CDR3 region has 14 residues. The DNA for the CDR3 is TGTGCCAGCAGGCCGACAGGGGGCATCTACGAGCAGTACGTC. Protein: CASRPTGGIYEQYV.

This clonotype was recorded at least ten times. This chain joins TRBV7-8 and TRBJ2-5; TRBD2 aligns across 8 bases. CDR3 length: 14 residues. Germline V gene lookup returns CDR1 SGHVS and CDR2 FQNEAQ. With V trimmed by 3 bases and J by 5 bases, 5 bases remained unmatched. CDR3 in amino acids: CASSLRGDGETQYF. Here the CDR3 DNA reads TGTGCCAGCAGCTTGCGGGGGGACGGGGAGACCCAGTACTTC.